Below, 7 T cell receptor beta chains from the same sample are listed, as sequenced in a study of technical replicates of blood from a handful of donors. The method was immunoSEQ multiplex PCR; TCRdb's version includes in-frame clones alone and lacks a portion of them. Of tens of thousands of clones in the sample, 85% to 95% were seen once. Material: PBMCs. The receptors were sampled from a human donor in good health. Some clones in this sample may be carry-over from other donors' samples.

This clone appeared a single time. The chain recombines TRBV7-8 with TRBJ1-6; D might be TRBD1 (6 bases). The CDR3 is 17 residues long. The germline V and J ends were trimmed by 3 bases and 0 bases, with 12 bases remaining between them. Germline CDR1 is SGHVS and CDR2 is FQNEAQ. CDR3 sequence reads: CASSLTGGSSYNSPLHF. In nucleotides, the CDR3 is TGTGCCAGCAGCTTGACAGGTGGGAGCTCCTATAATTCACCCCTCCACTTT.

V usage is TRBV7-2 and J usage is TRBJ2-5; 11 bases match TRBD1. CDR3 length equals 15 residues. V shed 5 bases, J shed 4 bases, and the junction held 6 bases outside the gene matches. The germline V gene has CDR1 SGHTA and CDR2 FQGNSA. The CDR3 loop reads CASSGRDRGSETQYF. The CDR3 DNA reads TGTGCCAGCAGCGGCCGGGACAGGGGGTCAGAGACCCAGTACTTC.

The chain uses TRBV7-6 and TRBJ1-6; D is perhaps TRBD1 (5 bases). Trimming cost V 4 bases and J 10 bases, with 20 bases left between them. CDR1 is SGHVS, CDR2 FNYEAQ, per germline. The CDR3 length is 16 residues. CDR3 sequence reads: CASSSGGRDRGSPLHF. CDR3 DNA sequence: TGTGCCAGCAGCTCGGGGGGAAGGGACCGGGGCTCACCCCTCCACTTT.

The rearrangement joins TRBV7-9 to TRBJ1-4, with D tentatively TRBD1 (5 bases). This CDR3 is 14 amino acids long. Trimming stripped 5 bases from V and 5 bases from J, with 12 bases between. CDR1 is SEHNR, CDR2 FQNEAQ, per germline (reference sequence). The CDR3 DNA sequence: TGTGCCAGCAGCCTCAGGGAAGGGAATGAAAAACTGTTTTTT. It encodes CASSLREGNEKLFF.

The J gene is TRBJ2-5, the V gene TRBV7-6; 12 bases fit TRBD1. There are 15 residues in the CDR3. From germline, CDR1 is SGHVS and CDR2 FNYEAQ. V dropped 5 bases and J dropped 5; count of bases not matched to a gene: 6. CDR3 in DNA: TGTGCCAGCAGCACGGGACAGGGGGCGGGGGAGACCCAGTACTTC. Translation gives CASSTGQGAGETQYF. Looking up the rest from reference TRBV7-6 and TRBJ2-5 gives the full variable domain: GAGVSQSPRYKVTKRGQDVALRCDPISGHVSLYWYRQALGQGPEFLTYFNYEAQQDKSGLPNDRFSAERPEGSISTLTIQRTEQRDSAMYRCASSTGQGAGETQYFGPGTRLLVL.

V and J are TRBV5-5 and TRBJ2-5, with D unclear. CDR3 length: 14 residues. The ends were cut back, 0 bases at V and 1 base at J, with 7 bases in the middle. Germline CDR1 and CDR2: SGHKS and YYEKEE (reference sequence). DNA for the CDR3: TGTGCCAGCAGCTTGGGGTCTAGCCAAGAGACCCAGTACTTC. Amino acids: CASSLGSSQETQYF.

CDR3 in amino acids: CASSLSRTSPERVHEQFF. DNA of the CDR3: TGTGCCAGCAGTTTATCCCGGACTAGCCCAGAGAGGGTACATGAGCAGTTCTTC. The chain recombines TRBV27 with TRBJ2-1; TRBD2 aligns across 8 bases. Germline V gene sequence: CDR1 MNHEY, CDR2 SMNVEV (reference sequence). V shed 0 bases, J shed 8 bases, and the junction held 15 bases outside the gene matches. CDR3 size: 18 residues.